This TCR beta chain came from a study of CD8+ T cells in alopecia areata. Reverse transcription of extracted RNA yielded cDNA, which provided the sequencing template. The assay was immunoSEQ multiplex PCR, and TCRdb's table has in-frame clones only and misses some. The sample has 200,000 to 250,000 clones; under 75% are singletons. Specified treatment: oral pan-JAK inhibitor, 5-10 mg twice daily. The source is a human donor with alopecia areata. The sample in question was CD4+ T cells sorted from blood, obtained at week 4, from a patient treated with tofacitinib.

For the CDR3, the DNA is TGCAGCGTTCTTGACCCGGGCAGAGGGGTAAGCAATGAGCAGTTCTTC. It specifies CSVLDPGRGVSNEQFF. This chain links TRBV29-1 with TRBJ2-1; D is perhaps TRBD1 or TRBD2 (5 bases each). The CDR3 has 16 residues. Germline loops: CDR1 SQVTM, CDR2 ANQGSEA. Between the trimmed V and J ends, which lost 5 bases and 6 bases, there was a span of 23 bases.